This T cell receptor beta chain was found in a study of blood T cell repertoires in COVID-19. Study context: The United States, Italy and Spain were the sources of the acute and convalescent COVID-19 samples. From T cells, B-cell-depleted T cells, or PBMCs came the material, which was cDNA or gDNA.

In the original workflow: For nucleated cells, counts were estimated from reference gene primer amplification. TCRdb keeps only in-frame clones here, not all; method: immunoSEQ multiplex PCR. That table furnishes V, J and clone size, whereas the DNA furnished D and trimming. The sample has about 290,000 clones, around 85% seen once. Trimming took 1 base from V and 3 from J; bases not matched to a gene: 6. This CDR3 has 16 amino acids. CDR1 is SGHAT, CDR2 FQNNGV, per germline. The TCR was taken from a woman aged 50 to 65 with active or convalescent COVID-19. The chain recombines TRBV11-2 with TRBJ2-7; the match to TRBD2 covers 10 bases. Sequencing was performed on peripheral blood. CDR3 protein: CASSLVISSGSYEQYF. As DNA, the CDR3 is TGTGCCAGCAGCTTAGTTATCTCTAGCGGGAGCTACGAGCAGTACTTC.